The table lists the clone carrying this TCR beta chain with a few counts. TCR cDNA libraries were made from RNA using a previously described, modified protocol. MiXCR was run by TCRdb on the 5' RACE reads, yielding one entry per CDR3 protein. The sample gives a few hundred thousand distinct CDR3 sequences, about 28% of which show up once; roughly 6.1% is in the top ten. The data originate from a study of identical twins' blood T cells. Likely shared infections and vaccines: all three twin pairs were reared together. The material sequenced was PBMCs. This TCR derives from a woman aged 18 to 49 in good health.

CDR3 sequence reads: CASPGYTF. The CDR3 DNA sequence: TGTGCCAGCCCTGGCTACACCTTC. This chain links TRBV6-5 with TRBJ1-2; no clear D gene. V dropped 8 bases and J dropped 7 bases, with 2 bases sitting between them. Germline CDR1 reads MNHEY; CDR2 reads SVGAGI. The CDR3 length is 8 residues.